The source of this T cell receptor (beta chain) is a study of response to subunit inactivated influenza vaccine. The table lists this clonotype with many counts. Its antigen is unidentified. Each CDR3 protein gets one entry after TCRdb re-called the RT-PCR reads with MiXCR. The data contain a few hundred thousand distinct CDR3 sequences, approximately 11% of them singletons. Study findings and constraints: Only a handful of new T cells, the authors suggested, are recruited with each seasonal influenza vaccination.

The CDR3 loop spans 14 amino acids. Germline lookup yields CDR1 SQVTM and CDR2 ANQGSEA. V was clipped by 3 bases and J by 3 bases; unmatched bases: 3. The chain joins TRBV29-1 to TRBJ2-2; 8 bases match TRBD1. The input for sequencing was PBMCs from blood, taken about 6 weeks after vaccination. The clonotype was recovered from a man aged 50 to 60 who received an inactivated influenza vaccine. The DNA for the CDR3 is TGCAGCGTTGACGCACAGGGGGACACCGGGGAGCTGTTTTTT. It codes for CSVDAQGDTGELFF.